The clone carrying this TCR beta chain has ten or more counts. RNA transcripts were the template for amplifying TCR beta CDR3 regions. A first-round RT-PCR of the TCR CDR3 used the HTBI primer set. From the multiplex PCR reads, TCRdb called clonotypes with MiXCR, one entry per CDR3 protein. The sample has under 400,000 distinct CDR3 sequences, around a sixth seen once. The data originate from a study of T cells in Graves' hyperthyroidism and ophthalmopathy. V was clipped by 6 bases and J by 0 bases, with 9 bases between them. The germline CDR1 and CDR2 sequences are MNHNS and SASEGT. The CDR3 loop spans 14 amino acids.

The rearrangement uses TRBV6-1 and TRBJ1-3; tentatively, D is TRBD1 (5 bases). This receptor was taken from a woman between 50 and 59 years old with Graves' hyperthyroidism. Material for sequencing was blood. The CDR3 spells CASSRVASGNTIYF. In nucleotides, the CDR3 is TGTGCCAGCAGCAGGGTTGCCTCTGGAAACACCATATATTTT.